This TCR beta chain emerged from a study of human T cells and chemical hapten exposure. For the study at large: Diphenylcyclopropenone, dosed weekly to the scalp, was given to patients throughout the roughly 25-week study. Regarding the study as a whole: After DPC sensitization, TCRs above 1 in 1000 frequency showed no change. Healthy people's immune response may differ from that of the donors, who had alopecia.

Regarding time point: patch test 1, 2 weeks after DPC sensitization. The treatment here: therapeutic diphenylcyclopropenone sensitization with weekly scalp DPC. This clonotype has only a few counts. The antigen is undetermined. As the library was built, unique molecular identifiers were attached to individual cDNA molecules. Each CDR3 protein gets one entry after TCRdb re-called the RACE reads with MiXCR. The sample includes some 200,000 distinct CDR3 sequences, around 24% of them seen just once. V gave up 0 bases and J gave up 3 bases, with 18 bases separating them. The CDR3 covers 17 residues. The V gene's germline CDR1 is SGHRS and CDR2 YFSETQ.

The material sequenced was whole blood, taken in connection with sensitization to the hapten diphenylcyclopropenone (DPC). The chain recombines TRBV5-1 with TRBJ1-1, with D unresolved. The receptor was isolated from a woman aged 50 to 60 with alopecia areata. Some clones in this sample may be carry-over from other donors' samples. CDR3 loop: CASSLGRSHWEDTEAFF. DNA of the CDR3: TGCGCCAGCAGCTTGGGCCGCAGTCATTGGGAGGACACTGAAGCTTTCTTT.